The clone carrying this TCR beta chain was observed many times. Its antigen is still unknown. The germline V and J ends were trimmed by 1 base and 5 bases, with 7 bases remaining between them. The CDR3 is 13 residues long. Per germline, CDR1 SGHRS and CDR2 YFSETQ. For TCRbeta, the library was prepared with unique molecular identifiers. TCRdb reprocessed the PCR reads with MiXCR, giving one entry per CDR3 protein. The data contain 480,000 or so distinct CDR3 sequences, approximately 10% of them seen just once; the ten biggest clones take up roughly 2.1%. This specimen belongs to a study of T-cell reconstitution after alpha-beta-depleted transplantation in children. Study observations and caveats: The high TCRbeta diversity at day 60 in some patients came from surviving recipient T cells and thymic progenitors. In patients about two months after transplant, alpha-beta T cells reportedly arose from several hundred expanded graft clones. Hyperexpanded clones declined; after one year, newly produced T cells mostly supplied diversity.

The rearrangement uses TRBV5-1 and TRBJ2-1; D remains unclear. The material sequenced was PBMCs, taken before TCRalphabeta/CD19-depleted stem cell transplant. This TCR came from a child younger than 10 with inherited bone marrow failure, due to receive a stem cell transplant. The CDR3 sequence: CASSLNNNNEQFF. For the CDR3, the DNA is TGCGCCAGCAGCTTGAACAACAACAATGAGCAGTTCTTC.